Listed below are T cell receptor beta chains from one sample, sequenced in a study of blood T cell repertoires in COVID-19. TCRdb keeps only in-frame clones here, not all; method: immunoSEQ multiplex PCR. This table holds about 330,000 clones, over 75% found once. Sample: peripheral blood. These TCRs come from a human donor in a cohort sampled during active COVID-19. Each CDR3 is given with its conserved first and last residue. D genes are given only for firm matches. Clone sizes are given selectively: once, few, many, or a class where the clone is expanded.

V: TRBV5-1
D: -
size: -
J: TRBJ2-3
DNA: TGCGCCAGCATGGGCGGGGGCGCGGGGGATACGCAGTATTTT
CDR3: CASMGGGAGDTQYF

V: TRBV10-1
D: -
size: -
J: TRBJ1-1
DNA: TGCGCCAGCAGTGAGAGGGGATCTGAAGCTTTCTTT
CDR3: CASSERGSEAFF

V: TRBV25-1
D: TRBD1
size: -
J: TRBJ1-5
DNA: TGTGCCAGCAGAGACCGGGACAGGGATAGCAATCAGCCCCAGCATTTT
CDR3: CASRDRDRDSNQPQHF

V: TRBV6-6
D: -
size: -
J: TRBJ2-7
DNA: TGTGCCAGCAGTCTTGACTTCTACGAGCAGTACTTC
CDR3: CASSLDFYEQYF

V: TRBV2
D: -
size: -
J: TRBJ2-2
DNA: TGTGCCAGCAGTGAATTGGTGGGGGGGCCGAACGGGGAGCTGTTTTTT
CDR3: CASSELVGGPNGELFF

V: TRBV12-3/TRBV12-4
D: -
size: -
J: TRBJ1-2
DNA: TGTGCCAGCAGTTTGGCCCCAGGAGGCGGCTACACCTTC
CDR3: CASSLAPGGGYTF

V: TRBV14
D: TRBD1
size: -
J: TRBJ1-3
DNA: TGTGCCAGCAGCCCGTCCGGGACAGTCCTTGGAAACACCATATATTTT
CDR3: CASSPSGTVLGNTIYF

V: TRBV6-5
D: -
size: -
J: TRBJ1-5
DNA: TGTGCCAGCAGACAGGAGTATAGCAATCAGCCCCAGCATTTT
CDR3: CASRQEYSNQPQHF

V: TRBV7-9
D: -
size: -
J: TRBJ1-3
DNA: TGTGCCAGCAGCTCCGGACAGGGAAACACCATATATTTT
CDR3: CASSSGQGNTIYF

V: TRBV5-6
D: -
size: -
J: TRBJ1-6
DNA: TGTGCCAGCAGCTCGGACCGCAGGGCCCCTTTTAATTCACCCCTCCACTTT
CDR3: CASSSDRRAPFNSPLHF

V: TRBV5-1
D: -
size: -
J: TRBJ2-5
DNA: TGCGCCAGCAGCCCCACAGTCGTCCAAGAGACCCAGTACTTC
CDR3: CASSPTVVQETQYF

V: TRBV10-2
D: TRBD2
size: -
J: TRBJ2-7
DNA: TGCGCCAGCAGTGAGTCGACCGGCGGGGGAGCCTACGAGCAGTACTTC
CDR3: CASSESTGGGAYEQYF

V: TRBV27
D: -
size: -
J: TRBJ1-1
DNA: TGTGCCAGCAGCAGTTACACTGAAGCTTTCTTT
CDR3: CASSSYTEAFF

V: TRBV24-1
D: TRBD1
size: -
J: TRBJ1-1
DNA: TGTGCCACCAGTGAGTCGGGGACAGGGAACACTGAAGCTTTCTTT
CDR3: CATSESGTGNTEAFF

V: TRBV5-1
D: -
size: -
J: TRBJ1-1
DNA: TGCGCCAGCAGCTTGGCCGTACAGGGCCCGAACACTGAAGCTTTCTTT
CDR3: CASSLAVQGPNTEAFF

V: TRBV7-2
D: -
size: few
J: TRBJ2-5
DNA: TGTGCCAGCAGCTTAGCGCCTAGTGCGGTAGAGACCCAGTACTTC
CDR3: CASSLAPSAVETQYF

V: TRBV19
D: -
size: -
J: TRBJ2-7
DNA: TGTGCCAGTCGTCGGAGTGAATTATACGAGCAGTACTTC
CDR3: CASRRSELYEQYF

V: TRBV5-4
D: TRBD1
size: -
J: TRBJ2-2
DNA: TGTGCCAGCAGCCCGTCCGGGACAGGGGCCCACACCGGGGAGCTGTTTTTT
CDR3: CASSPSGTGAHTGELFF

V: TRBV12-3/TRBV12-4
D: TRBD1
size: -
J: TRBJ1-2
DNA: TGTGCCATCCACAGGGGCTATGGCTACACCTTC
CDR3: CAIHRGYGYTF

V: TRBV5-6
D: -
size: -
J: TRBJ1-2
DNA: TGTGCCAGCAGCACGGGGGGAGGGGGAGGCTACACCTTC
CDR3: CASSTGGGGGYTF

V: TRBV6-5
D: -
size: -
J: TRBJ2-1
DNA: TGTGCCTCCGCTGAGGGGGGGATGATTGAGCAGTTCTTC
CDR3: CASAEGGMIEQFF

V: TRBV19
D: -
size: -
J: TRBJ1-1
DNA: TGTGCCAGTAGTAACCCACCTCGGGGTTCCACTGAAGCTTTCTTT
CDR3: CASSNPPRGSTEAFF

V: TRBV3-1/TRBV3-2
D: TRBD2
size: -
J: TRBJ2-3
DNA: TGTGCCAGCAGCTCTAAGGCGGGGGTCAGCACAGATACGCAGTATTTT
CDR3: CASSSKAGVSTDTQYF

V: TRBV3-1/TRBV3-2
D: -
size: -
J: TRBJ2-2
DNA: TGTGCCAGCAGCCTTTTAGACACTAACACCGGGGAGCTGTTTTTT
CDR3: CASSLLDTNTGELFF

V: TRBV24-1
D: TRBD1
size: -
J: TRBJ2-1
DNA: TGTGCCACCAGTGGGGACAGGGACAACTACAATGAGCAGTTCTTC
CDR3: CATSGDRDNYNEQFF

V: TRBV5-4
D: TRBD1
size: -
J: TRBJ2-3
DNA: TGTGCCAGCAGCAAAGGGGGCGCAGATCACACAGATACGCAGTATTTT
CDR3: CASSKGGADHTDTQYF

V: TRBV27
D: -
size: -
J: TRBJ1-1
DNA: TGTGCCAGCAGTTTAGGGGCGGTCACTGAAGCTTTCTTT
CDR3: CASSLGAVTEAFF

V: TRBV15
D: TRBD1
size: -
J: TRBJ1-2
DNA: TGTGCCACCAGCAGAGCCCGGACAGGGAACCCCATATCTGGTGGCTACACCTTC
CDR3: CATSRARTGNPISGGYTF

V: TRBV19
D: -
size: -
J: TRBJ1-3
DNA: TGTGCCAGTAGTATAGCTCGGGGGGGCTCCTCTGGAAACACCATATATTTT
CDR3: CASSIARGGSSGNTIYF

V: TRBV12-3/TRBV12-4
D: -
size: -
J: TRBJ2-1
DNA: TGTGCCAGCAGTTTGAGGGTAACCCCCGAGCAGTTCTTC
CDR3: CASSLRVTPEQFF

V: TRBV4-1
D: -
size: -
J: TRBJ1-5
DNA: TGCGCCAGCAGCCAGGGAGTCAATCAGCCCCAGCATTTT
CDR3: CASSQGVNQPQHF

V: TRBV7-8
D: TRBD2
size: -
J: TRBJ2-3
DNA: TGTGCCAGCAGCTTACTAGCGGGAGTTACAGATACGCAGTATTTT
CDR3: CASSLLAGVTDTQYF

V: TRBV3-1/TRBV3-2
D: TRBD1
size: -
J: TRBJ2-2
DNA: TGTGCCAGCAGCCTCCGCACAGGGGGTGGGGGCACCGGGGAGCTGTTTTTT
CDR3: CASSLRTGGGGTGELFF

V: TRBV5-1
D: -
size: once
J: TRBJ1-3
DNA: TGCGCCAGCAGCTTGGCCGGGACACTAGGAAACACCATATATTTT
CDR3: CASSLAGTLGNTIYF

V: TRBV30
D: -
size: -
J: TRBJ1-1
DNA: TGTGCCTGGAGCCAACAGTCGAACACTGAAGCTTTCTTT
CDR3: CAWSQQSNTEAFF

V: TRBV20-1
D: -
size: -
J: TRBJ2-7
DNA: TGCAGTGCTAGTTTAAACTACGAGCAGTACTTC
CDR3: CSASLNYEQYF

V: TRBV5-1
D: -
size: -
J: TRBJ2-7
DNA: TGCGCCAGCAGCTTGGGGGCTCGAGATCAATCCTACGAGCAGTACTTC
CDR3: CASSLGARDQSYEQYF

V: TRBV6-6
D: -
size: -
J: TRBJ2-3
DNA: TGTGCCAGCAGTCGAACCGCCGTGACAGTTGGTGGAACAGATACGCAGTATTTT
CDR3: CASSRTAVTVGGTDTQYF

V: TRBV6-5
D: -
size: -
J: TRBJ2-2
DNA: TGTGCCAGCAGAGGGGACAACAACGGTGGCGGGGAGCTGTTTTTT
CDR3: CASRGDNNGGGELFF

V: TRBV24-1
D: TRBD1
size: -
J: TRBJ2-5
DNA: TGTGCCACCAGTCGGACAGGGGCCCAAGAGACCCAGTACTTC
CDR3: CATSRTGAQETQYF

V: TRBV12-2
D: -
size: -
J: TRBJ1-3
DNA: TGTGCAAGTCGCTTAGTACAGGCGAGCTCTGGAAACACCATATATTTT
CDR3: CASRLVQASSGNTIYF

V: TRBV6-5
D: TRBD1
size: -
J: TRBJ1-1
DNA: TGTGCCAGCAGTTCACGGACAGGGAACACTGAAGCTTTCTTT
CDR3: CASSSRTGNTEAFF

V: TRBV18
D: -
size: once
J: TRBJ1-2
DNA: TGTGCCAGCTCACCAGAGACAGACTATGGCTACACCTTC
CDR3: CASSPETDYGYTF

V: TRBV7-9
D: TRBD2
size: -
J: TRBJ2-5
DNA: TGTGCCAGCAGCTTAGGACTAGCAATGGGGACCCAGTACTTC
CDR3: CASSLGLAMGTQYF

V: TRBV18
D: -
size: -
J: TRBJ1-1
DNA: TGTGCCAGCTCGGCAACCGGCGGATTTATAGGCACTGAAGCTTTCTTT
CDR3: CASSATGGFIGTEAFF

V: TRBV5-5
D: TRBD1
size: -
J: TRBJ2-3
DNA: TGTGCCAGCAGCCGACAGGGGGACTCTAGCACAGATACGCAGTATTTT
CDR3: CASSRQGDSSTDTQYF

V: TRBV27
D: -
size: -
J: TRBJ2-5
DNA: TGTGCCAGCAGTTTAATAGGAGGGTCATGGGCCCAGTACTTC
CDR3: CASSLIGGSWAQYF